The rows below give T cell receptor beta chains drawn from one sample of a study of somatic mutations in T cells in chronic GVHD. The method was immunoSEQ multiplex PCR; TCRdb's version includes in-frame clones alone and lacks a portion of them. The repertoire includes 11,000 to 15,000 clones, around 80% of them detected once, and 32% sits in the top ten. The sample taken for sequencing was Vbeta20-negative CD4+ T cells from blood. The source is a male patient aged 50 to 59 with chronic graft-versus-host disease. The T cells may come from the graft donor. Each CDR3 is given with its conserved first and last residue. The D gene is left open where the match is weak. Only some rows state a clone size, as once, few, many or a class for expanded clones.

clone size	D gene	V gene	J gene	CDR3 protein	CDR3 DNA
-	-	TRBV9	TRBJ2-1	CASSVVERGTEQFF	TGTGCCAGCAGCGTAGTGGAGCGGGGGACAGAACAGTTCTTC
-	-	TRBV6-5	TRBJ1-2	CASSYSLNYGYTF	TGTGCCAGCAGTTACTCACTGAACTATGGCTACACCTTC
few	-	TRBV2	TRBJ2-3	CASSVGADTQYF	TGTGCCAGCAGTGTAGGAGCAGATACGCAGTATTTT
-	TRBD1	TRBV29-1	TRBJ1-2	CSVRTGDYGYTF	TGCAGCGTTAGGACAGGGGACTATGGCTACACCTTC
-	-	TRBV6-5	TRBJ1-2	CASSYSRSSAGGYTF	TGTGCCAGCAGTTACTCGAGGAGCAGCGCCGGCGGCTACACCTTC
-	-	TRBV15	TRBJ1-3	CATSRDRITATGNTIYF	TGTGCCACCAGCAGAGATAGGATAACAGCCACTGGAAACACCATATATTTT
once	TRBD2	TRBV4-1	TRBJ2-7	CASSQGALRLAAPEQYF	TGCGCCAGCAGCCAAGGCGCTTTAAGACTAGCGGCTCCCGAGCAGTACTTC
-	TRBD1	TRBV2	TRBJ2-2	CASSTGTGGFGELFF	TGTGCCAGCAGTACCGGGACAGGGGGCTTCGGGGAGCTGTTTTTT
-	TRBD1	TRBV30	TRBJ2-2	CAWRGRGQSTGELFF	TGTGCCTGGAGGGGCAGGGGGCAGAGCACCGGGGAGCTGTTTTTT
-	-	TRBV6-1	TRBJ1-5	CASSEGTAYYQPQHF	TGTGCCAGCAGTGAAGGGACTGCTTATTATCAGCCCCAGCATTTT
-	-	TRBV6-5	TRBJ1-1	CASSPPGRVNTEAFF	TGTGCCAGCAGTCCGCCGGGGAGGGTGAACACTGAAGCTTTCTTT